This TCR beta chain was captured in a study of CD8+ T cells in alopecia areata. The study's findings and limits: Mice showed TCR sharing more clearly than patients did, possibly owing to HLA. Lesional scalp exceeded normal scalp in clonality, especially in alopecia totalis/universalis. Scalp clonality dropped significantly under tofacitinib, as did expanded CD8+ top-100 clones.

The V end was cut by 5 bases, the J end by 4 bases, with 12 bases between. This CDR3 contains 14 residues. Germline CDR1 reads LNHDA; CDR2 reads SQIVND (reference sequence). This clone was observed a handful of times. The antigen is undetermined. Treatment specified: oral pan-JAK inhibitor, 5-10 mg twice daily. The study team obtained lesional scalp punch biopsies and peripheral blood from alopecia areata patients. RNA extraction was followed by reverse transcription into cDNA, which acted as the sequencing template. TCRdb keeps only in-frame clones here, not all; method: immunoSEQ multiplex PCR. The sample records roughly 70,000 clones, about 30% being singletons.

The V and J genes are TRBV19 and TRBJ1-5; the D gene is possibly TRBD1 (6 bases). The sample was CD8+ T cells sorted from blood, taken at week 4, from a patient treated with tofacitinib. The TCR originated in a human donor with alopecia areata. CDR3 nucleotides: TGTGCCAGTAGTGAGTGGGGGGCTAATCAGCCCCAGCATTTT. Translated: CASSEWGANQPQHF.